These 15 T cell receptor beta chains were all obtained from the same sample, sequenced in a study of blood T cell repertoires in COVID-19. Using immunoSEQ multiplex PCR, the repertoire was profiled, and TCRdb retains in-frame clones only, with some absent. The profile covers about 250,000 clones, with over 70% appearing a single time and roughly 8.8% taken by the ten largest. The sequenced sample was peripheral blood. The origin of the receptors is a man in his forties with active or convalescent COVID-19.

This clone was observed once. V is TRBV19 and J is TRBJ1-6; D possibly corresponds to TRBD1 (5 bases). V was trimmed by 2 bases and J by 9 bases, leaving 14 bases between them. The CDR3 runs 15 residues. CDR1 and CDR2 from the germline V gene are LNHDA and SQIVND (reference sequence). CDR3 in DNA: TGTGCCAGTAGTATATATCGGCAGGGCAGTTCACCCCTCCACTTT. Amino acid sequence: CASSIYRQGSSPLHF.

This clone was counted only a few times. The rearrangement joins TRBV5-4 to TRBJ1-1, with D possibly being TRBD1 (5 bases). V lost 0 bases to trimming and J lost 4 bases, with 13 bases between them. This CDR3 region has 15 residues. The germline V gene encodes CDR1 SGHNT and CDR2 YYREEE (reference sequence). This CDR3 reads CASSLGGLSRTEAFF. The CDR3 DNA follows: TGTGCCAGCAGCTTGGGGGGACTTAGCCGCACTGAAGCTTTCTTT.

The CDR3 DNA reads as TGCAGCGTGGGGACAAACTCCGGCAATGAGCAGTTCTTC. Its protein is CSVGTNSGNEQFF. The chain recombines TRBV29-1 with TRBJ2-1; D is perhaps TRBD1 (6 bases). V dropped 6 bases and J dropped 6 bases, with 15 bases sitting between them. The CDR3 is made up of 13 amino acids. Looked up from germline, CDR1 is SQVTM and CDR2 is ANQGSEA.

This clone showed up just once. The rearrangement uses TRBV7-8 and TRBJ2-4, with a possible D match to TRBD1 (6 bases). Trimming stripped 4 bases from V and 0 bases from J, with 13 bases between. Germline CDR1 SGHVS, CDR2 FQNEAQ. This CDR3 has 16 residues. CDR3 nucleotides: TGTGCCAGCAGCTCACGGACAGAACTAGCCAAAAACATTCAGTACTTC. This translates into CASSSRTELAKNIQYF.

This clone was seen only a few times. At one boundary the junction diverges from the germline segment, which might be a read error. Written as DNA, the CDR3 is TGTGCCAGCGCAACGGGGACAAATTACCGCTTT. Translated: CASATGTNYRF. The J gene is TRBJ1-1, the V gene TRBV6-5; maybe TRBD1 (6 bases). The CDR3 is made up of 11 amino acids. Germline V gene data show CDR1 as MNHEY and CDR2 as SVGAGI.

This clone was detected ten times or more. The chain carries TRBV9 and TRBJ1-6; D not resolved. The V end lost 3 bases, the J end lost 0 bases, and 13 bases lay between the germline ends. Germline CDR1 SGDLS, CDR2 YYNGEE. The CDR3 is made up of 17 amino acids. CDR3 DNA: TGTGCCAGCAGCGGTGACCCACAGAGCTCCTATAATTCACCCCTCCACTTT. Its translation: CASSGDPQSSYNSPLHF.

J is TRBJ2-7 and V is TRBV5-4; TRBD1 aligns across 10 bases. V lost 4 bases to trimming and J lost 5 bases; unmatched junction nucleotides: 9. Germline V gene sequence: CDR1 SGHNT, CDR2 YYREEE (reference sequence). The CDR3 covers 15 residues. The CDR3 bases are TGTGCCAGCAGCGCCGGGACAGGGGAATTCCACGAGCAGTACTTC. It translates to CASSAGTGEFHEQYF. The entire variable domain, with the rest obtained from reference TRBV5-4 and TRBJ2-7, is as follows: ETGVTQSPTHLIKTRGQQVTLRCSSQSGHNTVSWYQQALGQGPQFIFQYYREEENGRGNFPPRFSGLQFPNYSSELNVNALELDDSALYLCASSAGTGEFHEQYFGPGTRLTVT.

The chain is built from TRBV30 and TRBJ2-1, with D unresolved. Germline-derived CDR1 and CDR2 are GTSNPN and SVGIG (reference sequence). The CDR3 sequence is 11 residues long. V gave up 3 bases and J gave up 8 bases, with 8 bases separating them. CDR3 residues: CAWSRVDEQFF. In DNA form, the CDR3 reads TGTGCCTGGAGCCGCGTTGATGAGCAGTTCTTC.

The chain is built from TRBV14 and TRBJ2-5; D may be TRBD2 (5 bases). The germline gives CDR1 SGHDN, CDR2 FVKESK. The CDR3 covers 13 residues. Trimming pared 9 bases from V and 2 bases from J, leaving 13 bases between. CDR3 in DNA: TGTGCCAGTCAACGCGGGTGGCAAGAGACCCAGTACTTC. Residues: CASQRGWQETQYF.

This clone was detected only a few times. The chain uses TRBV5-1 and TRBJ2-1; D remains ambiguous. Trimming cost V 2 bases and J 4 bases, with 4 bases left between them. The germline CDR1 and CDR2 sequences are SGHRS and YFSETQ. This CDR3 has 12 amino acids. CDR3 amino acids: CASSLQYNEQFF. CDR3 nucleotide sequence: TGCGCCAGCAGCTTACAGTACAATGAGCAGTTCTTC.

V gene TRBV29-1 combines with J gene TRBJ2-1; D is unresolved. CDR3 length: 12 amino acids. Germline V gene data show CDR1 as SQVTM and CDR2 as ANQGSEA. V was pared by 7 bases and J by 0 bases, with 7 bases between. CDR3 loop: CSATSSYNEQFF. The CDR3 region has the DNA TGCAGCGCCACAAGCTCCTACAATGAGCAGTTCTTC.

V gene TRBV20-1 combines with J gene TRBJ1-2, with a weak D call TRBD1 (5 bases). The V end lost 6 bases, the J end lost 4 bases, and 9 bases lay between the germline ends. Germline CDR1 reads DFQATT; CDR2 reads SNEGSKA (reference sequence). The CDR3 sequence is 11 residues long. This CDR3 is CSASDTYGYTF. For the CDR3, the DNA is TGCAGTGCCTCGGACACCTATGGCTACACCTTC.

This clone was picked up one time. The gene calls are TRBV6-4 and TRBJ1-1, with 7 bases matching TRBD1. This CDR3 is built from 14 residues. Germline V lookup: CDR1 MRHNA, CDR2 SNTAGT. Trimming cost V 5 bases and J 0 bases; bases outside gene matches: 3. The CDR3 coding sequence is TGTGCCAGCAGTAAGGACAGGCTGAACACTGAAGCTTTCTTT. It encodes CASSKDRLNTEAFF.

The chain links TRBV21-1 to TRBJ1-6; the table's TRBD1 call for D was not verified on the DNA. TRBV21-1 is assigned pseudogene status. There are 18 residues in the CDR3. DNA of the CDR3: TGTGCCAGCAGCAAAGGGGCACAGGGGAGCTCCTATAATTCACCCCTCCACTTT. It is translated as CASSKGAQGSSYNSPLHF.

The chain joins TRBV7-8 to TRBJ2-1; D unclear. The CDR3 contains 15 residues. Germline CDR1 reads SGHVS; CDR2 reads FQNEAQ. The V end lost 7 bases, the J end lost 6 bases, and 19 bases lay between the germline ends. CDR3 DNA sequence: TGTGCCAGCACCTCAGAGCTAGGCTCGTTCAATGAGCAGTTCTTC. This gives the protein CASTSELGSFNEQFF.